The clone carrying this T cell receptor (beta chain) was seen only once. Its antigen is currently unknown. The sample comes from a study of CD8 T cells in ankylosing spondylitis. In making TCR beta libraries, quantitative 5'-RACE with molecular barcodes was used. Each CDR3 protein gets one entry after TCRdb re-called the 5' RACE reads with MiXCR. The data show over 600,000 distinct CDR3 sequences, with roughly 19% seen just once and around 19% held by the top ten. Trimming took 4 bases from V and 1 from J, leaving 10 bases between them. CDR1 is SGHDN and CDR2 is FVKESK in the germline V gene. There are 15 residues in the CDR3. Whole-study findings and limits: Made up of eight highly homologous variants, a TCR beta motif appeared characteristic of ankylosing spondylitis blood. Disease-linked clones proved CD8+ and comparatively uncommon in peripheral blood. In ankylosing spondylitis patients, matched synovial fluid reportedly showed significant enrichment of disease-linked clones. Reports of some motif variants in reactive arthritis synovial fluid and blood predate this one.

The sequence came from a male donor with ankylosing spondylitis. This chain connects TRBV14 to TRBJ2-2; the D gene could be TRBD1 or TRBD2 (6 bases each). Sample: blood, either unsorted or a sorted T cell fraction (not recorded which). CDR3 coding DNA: TGTGCCAGCAGCCCTCGGGGGCTGAACACCGGGGAGCTGTTTTTT. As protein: CASSPRGLNTGELFF.